A selection of T cell receptor beta chains follows, all from one sample in a study of T-cell reconstitution after alpha-beta-depleted transplantation in children. TCRdb redid the calling of the PCR reads with MiXCR, one entry per CDR3 protein. The profile shows approximately 290,000 distinct CDR3 sequences, under 14% of them singletons. The material sequenced was peripheral blood, taken 180 days after TCRalphabeta/CD19-depleted stem cell transplant. These receptors were collected from a male patient under 10 years old who had a stem cell transplant for chronic granulomatous disease, so the T cells may come from the graft donor. Each CDR3 is given with its conserved first and last residue.

j_call	v_call	cdr3_aa
TRBJ1-2	TRBV5-5	CASSLVVGSGYGYTF
TRBJ1-2	TRBV3-1	CASSQDFYGYTF
TRBJ2-5	TRBV6-1	CATQGLAGGQETQYF
TRBJ2-5	TRBV7-6	CATTEGETQYF
TRBJ2-1	TRBV5-1	CASSSIGSEQFF
TRBJ2-3	TRBV5-1	CASTEWILTDTQYF
TRBJ2-1	TRBV7-6	CASSLGIFRYNEQFF
TRBJ2-7	TRBV12-3/TRBV12-4	CASSFYSGGPYEQYF
TRBJ2-3	TRBV12-3/TRBV12-4	CASSYRPGLAGSDTQYF
TRBJ2-5	TRBV15	CATSRDNKGRRLRETQYF
TRBJ2-5	TRBV4-2	CARGAVLAGGKETQYF
TRBJ2-1	TRBV9	CASSVTLAGGLNEQFF
TRBJ2-5	TRBV28	CASSLGLNIVDGVETQYF
TRBJ2-2	TRBV11-2	CASSEGTVNTGELFF
TRBJ2-5	TRBV7-9	CASSSSLQETQYF
TRBJ2-2	TRBV5-1	CASSRIPGTVGELFF
TRBJ1-1	TRBV29-1	CSVGQPNTEAFF
TRBJ2-1	TRBV5-1	CASSLRGGHEQFF
TRBJ2-3	TRBV9	CASSTLAGAPDTQYF
TRBJ1-6	TRBV5-5	CASSSDRESPLHF
TRBJ1-3	TRBV7-2	CASSGGQGRAGNTIYF
TRBJ2-7	TRBV18	CASSPDRVHEQYF
TRBJ1-4	TRBV20-1	CSASGRTGAEKLFF
TRBJ1-5	TRBV12-3/TRBV12-4	CASSFGTALYSNQPQHF
TRBJ2-5	TRBV3-1	CASSQDRAGQETQYF
TRBJ1-2	TRBV20-1	CSAREGSYGYTF
TRBJ2-1	TRBV29-1	CSVGRGGYNEQFF
TRBJ2-7	TRBV7-6	CASSLGAGPPLYEQYF
TRBJ2-3	TRBV29-1	CSVEGWNTDTQYF
TRBJ2-3	TRBV5-1	CASSPVGGSTDTQYF
TRBJ1-2	TRBV12-3/TRBV12-4	CASRKSPYRGRGYTF
TRBJ1-2	TRBV27	CASSWGGTGGFGYTF
TRBJ2-7	TRBV12-3/TRBV12-4	CASSFPTGWVYEQYF
TRBJ1-1	TRBV5-1	CASSLGPEAFF
TRBJ2-1	TRBV20-1	CSARTAHSYNEQFF
TRBJ2-7	TRBV7-6	CASSLGTDDLSEQYF
TRBJ2-1	TRBV4-3	CASSPPGFGNEQFF
TRBJ2-7	TRBV4-1	CASSPIEGQGYYEQYF
TRBJ2-5	TRBV19	CASSINPGSAETQYF
TRBJ2-1	TRBV12-3/TRBV12-4	CASSFWGDEQFF
TRBJ2-2	TRBV12-3/TRBV12-4	CASSTRSVGPTPRGELFF
TRBJ2-6	TRBV25-1	CASSDYRPISGANVLTF
TRBJ2-7	TRBV4-1	CASSHGLDRGREQYF
TRBJ2-5	TRBV7-9	CASSSGAVPGETQYF
TRBJ1-6	TRBV12-3/TRBV12-4	CASRRGQSPLHF
TRBJ2-1	TRBV20-1	CSARNLANYNEQFF
TRBJ2-1	TRBV20-1	CSASSLGQGAHEQFF
TRBJ2-3	TRBV29-1	CSLARVSTDTQYF
TRBJ2-3	TRBV5-5	CASSLQLVTGARDTQYF
TRBJ1-1	TRBV29-1	CRTGTSNTEAFF
TRBJ2-7	TRBV28	CASIGSYPYEQYF
TRBJ2-3	TRBV7-9	CASSSMMGVPDTQYF
TRBJ2-3	TRBV12-3/TRBV12-4	CASSRPSGSVDTQYF
TRBJ2-3	TRBV12-3/TRBV12-4	CASSYRGGTDTQYF
TRBJ2-7	TRBV3-1	CASSQGFSYEQYF
TRBJ2-3	TRBV20-1	CSAIGGKDTQYF
TRBJ2-7	TRBV20-1	CSAAQYEQYF
TRBJ2-5	TRBV6-2/TRBV6-3	CASSRTRQTQYF
TRBJ2-1	TRBV12-3/TRBV12-4	CASTLRAGKGKNEQFF